The 20 T cell receptor beta chains listed next were all sequenced from one sample in a study of T cells in women clearing cervical HPV infection. Using immunoSEQ multiplex PCR, the repertoire was profiled, and TCRdb retains in-frame clones only, with some absent. The data include 20,000 to 25,000 clones; the top ten clones carry roughly 2.6%. Sequenced sample: blood buffy coat. The receptors originated from a woman aged 18 to 75 with a cervical HPV16 infection that either progressed to CIN3+ or cleared (not recorded which).

Remarks on this clone: Sequencing ends 3 residues short of the CDR3 end; the germline J gene provides the rest. Distinct nucleotide sequences in the sample also encode this CDR3. The gene calls are TRBV2 and TRBJ1-3; TRBD1 matches at 7 bases. The CDR3 sequence is 14 residues long. Germline loops: CDR1 SNHLY, CDR2 FYNNEI. V lost 6 bases and J lost 4; bases outside the gene matches: 6. The CDR3 DNA, read in part, is TGTGCCAGCAGGAACAGGGGCGGCGGAAACACC. Translating it yields CASRNRGGGNT. The whole CDR3 reads CASRNRGGGNTIYF.

In the case of this clone: The CDR3 extends 3 residues past the end of the read, so its final part is completed from the germline J gene. V is TRBV20-1 and J is TRBJ2-1; possible D gene TRBD1, 5 bases. The germline CDR1 and CDR2 sequences are DFQATT and SNEGSKA (reference sequence). The length of the CDR3 is 15 residues. The germline V and J ends were trimmed by 0 bases and 5 bases, with 14 bases remaining between them. The CDR3 loop is CSARDSAGLNNEQFF. The CDR3 DNA, read in part, is TGCAGTGCTAGAGATTCCGCAGGGTTAAACAATGAG.

The CDR3 reads CASSLVAGVSTYNEQFF. The CDR3 DNA, read in part, is TGTGCCAGCAGCTTAGTAGCGGGGGTATCGACCTACAATGAG. The chain has TRBV13 and TRBJ2-1; 9 nucleotides agree with TRBD2. The CDR3 extends 3 residues past the end of the read, so its final part is completed from the germline J gene. The ends lost 1 base at V and 2 bases at J; junction bases unmatched: 6. Looked up from germline, CDR1 is PRHDT and CDR2 is FYEKMQ (reference sequence). There are 17 residues in the CDR3.

Comment on this clone: The observed sequence ends 3 residues before the CDR3 terminus, with the missing tail filled in from the germline J gene. The chain combines TRBV23-1 with TRBJ1-2; D remains ambiguous. TRBV23-1 is identified as an open reading frame with a role that is uncertain. This CDR3 contains 12 residues. The ends were cut back, 6 bases at V and 4 bases at J, with 9 bases in the middle. CDR3 bases read: TGCGCCAGCAGGCGTCTCTCCTATGGC. This gives the protein CASRRLSYG. The entire CDR3 protein reads CASRRLSYGYTF.

Points on this clone: The sequence runs out 3 residues before the end of the CDR3; the remainder is reconstructed from the germline J gene. The chain is built from TRBV20-1 and TRBJ1-1; TRBD1 is a possible D gene (6 bases). CDR1 is DFQATT and CDR2 is SNEGSKA in the germline V gene (reference sequence). CDR3 length equals 13 residues. V lost 5 bases and J lost 5, with 15 bases in between. The CDR3 loop is CSAARGGGTEAFF. The sequenced part of the CDR3 DNA is TGCAGTGCTGCCAGGGGAGGAGGGACTGAA.

This CDR3 reads CSAGGGLNQETQYF. The sequenced CDR3 bases are TGCAGTGCTGGCGGGGGGCTCAATCAAGAGACC. This rearrangement joins TRBV20-1 to TRBJ2-5, with 8 bases identical to TRBD2. The CDR3 is cut off 3 residues early in the read; its end comes from the germline J gene. V gave up 5 bases and J gave up 2 bases; unmatched junction bases: 7. Looked up from germline, CDR1 is DFQATT and CDR2 is SNEGSKA (reference sequence). The CDR3 sequence is 14 residues long.

Points on this clone: Read data end 3 residues before the CDR3 end; the end is taken from the germline J gene. This chain connects TRBV7-9 to TRBJ1-1; D is unclear. The CDR3 is made up of 14 amino acids. Germline V gene data show CDR1 as SEHNR and CDR2 as FQNEAQ (reference sequence). CDR3 in amino acids: CASSFASGPGTAFF. CDR3 DNA, as far as it was read: TGTGCCAGCAGCTTCGCTAGCGGTCCAGGTACG.

As concerns this clone: The sequenced fragment ends 3 residues before the CDR3 boundary, so the rest is inferred from the germline J gene. V and J are TRBV18 and TRBJ2-3; tentatively, D is TRBD1 (6 bases). There are 16 residues in the CDR3. CDR1 is KGHSH, CDR2 LQKENI, per germline. The CDR3 loop is CASSPARTAQGETQYF. The sequenced part of the CDR3 DNA is TGTGCCAGCTCACCAGCCAGGACAGCTCAGGGAGAGACG.

Concerning this clone: The read is 3 residues too short to cover the CDR3 end, so that end is filled in from the germline J gene. The rearrangement links TRBV7-8 to TRBJ1-5, with a possible D match to TRBD1 (5 bases). CDR1 is SGHVS and CDR2 is FQNEAQ in the germline V gene. Trimming removed 7 bases from V and 0 bases from J, with 19 bases in between. This CDR3 spans 17 amino acids. Partial CDR3 DNA: TGTGCCAGCACCCCGCTGGGGGGGTATTATAGCAATCAGCCC. Encoded protein: CASTPLGGYYSNQP. The entire CDR3 sequence reads CASTPLGGYYSNQPQHF.

The CDR3 sequence: CASSLTGTSEETQYF. CDR3 DNA (partial): TGTGCCAGCAGCCTAACCGGGACTAGCGAAGAGACC. The chain has TRBV7-2 and TRBJ2-5; 10 bases fit TRBD2. Read coverage stops 3 residues before the CDR3 terminus; the germline J gene supplies the remainder. CDR3 length: 15 residues. Germline CDR1 reads SGHTA; CDR2 reads FQGNSA. J gave up 3 bases and V 5 bases, and 6 bases lay outside the gene matches.

To note about this clone: With the read ending 3 residues before the CDR3 end, the germline J gene is used to fill in that end. This chain connects TRBV10-3 to TRBJ1-1, with 7 bases matching TRBD1. The CDR3 contains 14 residues. With V trimmed by 5 bases and J by 2 bases, 5 bases remained unmatched. Germline V gene sequence: CDR1 ENHRY, CDR2 SYGVKD. The CDR3 DNA, read in part, is TGTGCCATCAGTCTAACAGGGGACAACACTGAA. Amino acids: CAISLTGDNTE. The whole CDR3 reads CAISLTGDNTEAFF.

Worth noting for this clone: The CDR3 end falls 3 residues outside the read, so it is completed with the germline J gene. The chain couples TRBV20-1 to TRBJ1-5, with 8 bases lining up with TRBD1. From germline, CDR1 is DFQATT and CDR2 SNEGSKA (reference sequence). The V segment lost 5 bases and the J segment 2 bases; nucleotides outside the gene matches: 8. The CDR3 runs to 15 residues. CDR3 sequence reads: CSAGEDRGGNQPQHF. The covered CDR3 bases are TGCAGTGCTGGGGAAGACAGGGGTGGCAATCAGCCC.

Points on this clone: The missing CDR3 end, 3 residues past where the read stops, is filled in from the germline J gene. The chain is built from TRBV30 and TRBJ1-2; D is ambiguous. Germline CDR1 GTSNPN, CDR2 SVGIG (reference sequence). The V end was cut by 2 bases, the J end by 0 bases, with 10 bases between. This CDR3 region has 14 residues. The CDR3 bases that were read are TGTGCCTGGAGTCCAGGACTATCTAACTATGGC. Encoded protein: CAWSPGLSNYG. The full CDR3 reads CAWSPGLSNYGYTF.

On this clone itself: Sequencing ends 3 residues short of the CDR3 end; the germline J gene provides the rest. This chain uses TRBV2 with TRBJ2-3; D remains ambiguous. The germline CDR1 and CDR2 sequences are SNHLY and FYNNEI. This CDR3 has 10 amino acids. V lost 10 bases and J 0 bases, leaving 2 bases between the germline ends. Incomplete CDR3 DNA: TGTGCCACAAGCACAGATACG. Its protein is CATSTDT. The CDR3, in full, reads CATSTDTQYF.

Regarding this clone: The DNA ends 3 residues before the CDR3 does, and the rest of the CDR3 is filled in from the germline J gene. This chain joins TRBV11-2 and TRBJ2-7, with a possible D match to TRBD2 (5 bases). Germline CDR1 and CDR2: SGHAT and FQNNGV. Between the trimmed V and J ends, which lost 4 bases and 3 bases, there was a span of 16 bases. The CDR3 totals 15 residues. The CDR3 loop reads CASSSKLSRGYEQYF. The CDR3 DNA, read in part, is TGTGCCAGCAGCTCGAAGCTCTCCCGGGGCTACGAG.

On this clone: The read comes to an end 3 residues before the CDR3 does, leaving the germline J gene to fill in the end. The chain carries TRBV28 and TRBJ1-6; 8 nucleotides agree with TRBD1. This CDR3 comprises 14 residues. CDR1 is MDHEN and CDR2 is SYDVKM in the germline V gene. J lost 5 bases, V lost 4 bases, and 1 base had no gene match. The CDR3 sequence is CASSSTGDNSPLHF. The covered CDR3 bases are TGTGCCAGCAGTTCGACAGGGGATAATTCACCC.

CDR3 DNA, as far as it was read: TGTGCCATCAGTGCAGGGGGTGGGGAAACCTATGGC. It specifies CAISAGGGETYG. The complete CDR3 sequence is CAISAGGGETYGYTF. The chain employs TRBV10-3 and TRBJ1-2; TRBD1 aligns across 7 bases. The CDR3 is cut off 3 residues early in the read; its end comes from the germline J gene. From germline, CDR1 is ENHRY and CDR2 SYGVKD. The CDR3 is 15 amino acids. With 4 bases clipped from V and 4 bases from J, the junction kept 9 bases outside the gene matches.

A word on this clone: The read terminates 3 residues ahead of where the CDR3 ends, so the germline J gene completes it. The chain is built from TRBV5-1 and TRBJ2-1; TRBD2 matches at 8 bases. The junction had 5 bases not matched to a gene; V was cut back by 0 bases and J by 6 bases. Germline V CDR1 and CDR2: SGHRS, YFSETQ. This CDR3 has 15 amino acids. The CDR3 bases that were read are TGCGCCAGCAGCTTGGCCGCCGGGGGGGGCAATGAG. Amino acid sequence: CASSLAAGGGNE. The full CDR3 protein is CASSLAAGGGNEQFF.

A note on this clone: The read finishes 3 residues shy of the CDR3 end, and the germline J gene is used to complete it. The chain is built from TRBV29-1 and TRBJ2-3, with 9 bases aligning to TRBD1. This CDR3 spans 15 amino acids. Germline loops: CDR1 SQVTM, CDR2 ANQGSEA. CDR3 bases read: TGCAGCGTGGGACAGGGTGGGGCAAACCAAGAGACG. Translating it yields CSVGQGGANQET. Given in full, the CDR3 is CSVGQGGANQETQYF.

For this clone: The read ends 3 residues shy of where the CDR3 ends; the end is completed using the germline J gene. The chain is built from TRBV19 and TRBJ2-2; 9 bases map to TRBD1. CDR1 is LNHDA, CDR2 SQIVND, per germline (reference sequence). The CDR3 runs to 15 residues. CDR3 sequence reads: CAAGQGGTTNEKLFF. CDR3 bases read: TGTGCCGCGGGACAGGGAGGTACAACTAATGAAAAG.